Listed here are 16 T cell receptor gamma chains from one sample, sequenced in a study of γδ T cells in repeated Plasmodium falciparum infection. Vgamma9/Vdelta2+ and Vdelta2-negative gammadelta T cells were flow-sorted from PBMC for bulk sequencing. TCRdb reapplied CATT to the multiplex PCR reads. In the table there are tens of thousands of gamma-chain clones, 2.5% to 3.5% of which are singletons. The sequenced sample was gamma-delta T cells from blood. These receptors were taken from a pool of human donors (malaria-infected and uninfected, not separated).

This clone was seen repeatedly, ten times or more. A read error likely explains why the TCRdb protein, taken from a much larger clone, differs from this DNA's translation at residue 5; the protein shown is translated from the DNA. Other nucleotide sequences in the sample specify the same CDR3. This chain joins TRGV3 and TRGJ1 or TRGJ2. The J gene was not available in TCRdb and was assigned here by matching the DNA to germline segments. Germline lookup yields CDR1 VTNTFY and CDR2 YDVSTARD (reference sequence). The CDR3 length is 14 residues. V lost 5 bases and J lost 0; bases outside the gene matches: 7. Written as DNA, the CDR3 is TGTGCCACCTGGGTCAGACAGAATTATTATAAGAAACTCTTT. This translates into CATWVRQNYYKKLF.

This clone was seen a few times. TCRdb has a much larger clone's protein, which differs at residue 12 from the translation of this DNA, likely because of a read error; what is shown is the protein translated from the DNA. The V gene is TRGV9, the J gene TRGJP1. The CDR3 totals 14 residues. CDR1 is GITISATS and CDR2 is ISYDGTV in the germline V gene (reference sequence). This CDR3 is CALWPITPIWFEIF. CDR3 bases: TGTGCCTTGTGGCCCATTACCCCCATTTGGTTCGAGATATTT.

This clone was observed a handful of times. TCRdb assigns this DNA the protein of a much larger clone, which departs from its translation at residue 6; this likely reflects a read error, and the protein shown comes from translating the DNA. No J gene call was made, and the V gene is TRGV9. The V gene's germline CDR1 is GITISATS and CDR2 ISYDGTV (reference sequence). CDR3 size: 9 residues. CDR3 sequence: CALWEMRLF. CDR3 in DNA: TGTGCCTTGTGGGAGATGAGGCTCTTT.

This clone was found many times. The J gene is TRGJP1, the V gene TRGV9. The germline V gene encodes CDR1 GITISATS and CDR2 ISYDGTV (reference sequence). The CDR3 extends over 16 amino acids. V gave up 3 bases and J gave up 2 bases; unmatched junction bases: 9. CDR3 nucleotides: TGTGCCTTGTGGGAGAGAGAGGTGACCACTGGTTGGTTCAAGATATTT. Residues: CALWEREVTTGWFKIF.

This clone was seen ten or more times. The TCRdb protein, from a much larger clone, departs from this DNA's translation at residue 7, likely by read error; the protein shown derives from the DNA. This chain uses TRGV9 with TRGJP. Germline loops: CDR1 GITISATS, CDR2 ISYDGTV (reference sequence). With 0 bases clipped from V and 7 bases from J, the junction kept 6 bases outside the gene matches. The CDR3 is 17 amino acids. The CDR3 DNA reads TGTGCCTTGTGGGAGGTGCCTGGTGAGTTGGGCAAAAAAATCAAGGTATTT. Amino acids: CALWEVPGELGKKIKVF.

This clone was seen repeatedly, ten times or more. CDR3 loop: CATWDGPVRSDWIKTF. CDR3 sequence (DNA): TGTGCCACCTGGGACGGGCCGGTCCGTAGTGATTGGATCAAGACGTTT. The V gene is TRGV3, the J gene TRGJP2. The V and J ends lost 3 bases and 3 bases, in that order; junction bases with no gene match: 10. CDR1 is VTNTFY, CDR2 YDVSTARD, per germline (reference sequence). The CDR3 is made up of 16 amino acids.

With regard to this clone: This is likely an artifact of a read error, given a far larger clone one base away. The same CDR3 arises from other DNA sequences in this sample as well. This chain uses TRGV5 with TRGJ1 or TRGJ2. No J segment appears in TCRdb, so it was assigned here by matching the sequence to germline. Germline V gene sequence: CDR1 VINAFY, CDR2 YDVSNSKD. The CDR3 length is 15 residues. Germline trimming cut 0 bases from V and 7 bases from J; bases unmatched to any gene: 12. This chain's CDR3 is CATWDRPGVYYKKLF. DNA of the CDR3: TGTGCCACCTGGGACAGGCCGGGTGTGTACTATAAGAAACTCTTT.

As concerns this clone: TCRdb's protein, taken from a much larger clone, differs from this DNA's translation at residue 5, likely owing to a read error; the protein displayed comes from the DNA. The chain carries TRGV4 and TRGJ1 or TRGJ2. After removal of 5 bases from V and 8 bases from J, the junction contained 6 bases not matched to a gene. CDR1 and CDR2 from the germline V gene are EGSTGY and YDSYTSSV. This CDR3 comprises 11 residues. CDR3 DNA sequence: TGTGCCACCTGGGGTCCTCATAAGAAACTCTTT. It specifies CATWGPHKKLF.

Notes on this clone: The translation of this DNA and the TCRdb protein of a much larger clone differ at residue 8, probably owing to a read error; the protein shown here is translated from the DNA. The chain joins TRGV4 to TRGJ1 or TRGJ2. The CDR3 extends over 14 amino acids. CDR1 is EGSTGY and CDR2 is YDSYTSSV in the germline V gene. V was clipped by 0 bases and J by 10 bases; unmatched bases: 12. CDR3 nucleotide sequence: TGTGCCACCTGGGATGGGCCGAGAAATATAAAGAAACTCTTT. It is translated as CATWDGPRNIKKLF.

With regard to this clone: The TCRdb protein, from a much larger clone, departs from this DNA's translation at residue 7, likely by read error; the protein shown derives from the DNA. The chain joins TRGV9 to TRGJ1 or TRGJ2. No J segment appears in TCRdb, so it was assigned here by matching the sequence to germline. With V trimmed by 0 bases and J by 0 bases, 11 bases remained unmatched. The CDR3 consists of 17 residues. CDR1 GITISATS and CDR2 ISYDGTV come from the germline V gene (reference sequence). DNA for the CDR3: TGTGCCTTGTGGGAGGTGCCAAAATCGATGAATTATTATAAGAAACTCTTT. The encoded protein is CALWEVPKSMNYYKKLF.

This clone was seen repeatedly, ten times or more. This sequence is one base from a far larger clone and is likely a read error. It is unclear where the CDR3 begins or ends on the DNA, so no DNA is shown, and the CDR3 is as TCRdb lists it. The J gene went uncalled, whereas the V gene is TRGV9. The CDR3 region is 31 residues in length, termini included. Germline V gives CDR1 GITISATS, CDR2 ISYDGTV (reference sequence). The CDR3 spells CALWKAIIIRNSLAVEQHLLSQVSIGRIQHF.

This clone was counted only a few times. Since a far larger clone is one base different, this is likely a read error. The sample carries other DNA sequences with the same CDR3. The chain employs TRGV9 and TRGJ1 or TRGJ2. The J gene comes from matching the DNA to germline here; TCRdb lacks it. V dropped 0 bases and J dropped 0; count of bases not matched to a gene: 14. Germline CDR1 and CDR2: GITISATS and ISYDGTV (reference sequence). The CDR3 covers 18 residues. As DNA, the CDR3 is TGTGCCTTGTGGGAGGTGCCCCTTCCTCACCGGAATTATTATAAGAAACTCTTT. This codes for CALWEVPLPHRNYYKKLF.

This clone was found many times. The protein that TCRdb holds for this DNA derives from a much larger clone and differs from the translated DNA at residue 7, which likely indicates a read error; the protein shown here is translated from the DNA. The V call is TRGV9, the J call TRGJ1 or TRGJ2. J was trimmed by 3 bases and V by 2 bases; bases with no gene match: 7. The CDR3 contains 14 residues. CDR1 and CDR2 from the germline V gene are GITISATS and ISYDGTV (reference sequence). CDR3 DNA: TGTGCCTTGTGGGAGGGGACTAGTTATTATAAGAAACTCTTT. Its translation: CALWEGTSYYKKLF.

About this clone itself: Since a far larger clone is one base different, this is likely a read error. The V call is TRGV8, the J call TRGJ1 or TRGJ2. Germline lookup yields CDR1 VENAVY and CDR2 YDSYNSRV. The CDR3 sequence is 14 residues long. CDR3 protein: CATWDRKNEYKKLF. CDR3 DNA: TGCGCCACCTGGGACCGGAAAAACGAATATAAGAAACTCTTT.

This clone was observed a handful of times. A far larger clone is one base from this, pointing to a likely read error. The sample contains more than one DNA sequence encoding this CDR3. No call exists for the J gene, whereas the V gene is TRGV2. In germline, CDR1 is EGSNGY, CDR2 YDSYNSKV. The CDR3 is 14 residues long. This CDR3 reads CATWDGSSDWIKTF. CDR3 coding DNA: TGTGCCACCTGGGACGGAAGTAGTGATTGGATTAAGACGTTT.

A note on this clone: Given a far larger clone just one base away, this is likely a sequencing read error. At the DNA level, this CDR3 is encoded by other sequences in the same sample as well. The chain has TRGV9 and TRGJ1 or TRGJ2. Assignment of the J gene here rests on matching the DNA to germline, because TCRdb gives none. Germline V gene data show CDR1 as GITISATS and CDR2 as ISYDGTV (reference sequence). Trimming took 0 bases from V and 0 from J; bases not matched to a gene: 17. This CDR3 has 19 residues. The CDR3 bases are TGTGCCTTGTGGGAGGTGCCTATTGATAGACTAGAGAATTATTATAAGAAACTCTTT. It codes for CALWEVPIDRLENYYKKLF.